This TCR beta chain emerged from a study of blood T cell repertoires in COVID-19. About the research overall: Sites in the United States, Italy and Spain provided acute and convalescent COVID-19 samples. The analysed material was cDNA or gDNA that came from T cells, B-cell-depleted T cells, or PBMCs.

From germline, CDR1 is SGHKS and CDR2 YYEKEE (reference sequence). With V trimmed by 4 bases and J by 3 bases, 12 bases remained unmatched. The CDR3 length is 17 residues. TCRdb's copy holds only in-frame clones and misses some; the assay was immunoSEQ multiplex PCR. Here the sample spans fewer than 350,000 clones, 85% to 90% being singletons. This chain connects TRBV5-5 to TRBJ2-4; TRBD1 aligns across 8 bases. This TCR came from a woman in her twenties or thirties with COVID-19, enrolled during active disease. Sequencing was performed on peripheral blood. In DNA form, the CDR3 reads TGTGCCAGCAGCCTACTGGGGGCAGGGGGCTACAAAAACATTCAGTACTTC. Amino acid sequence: CASSLLGAGGYKNIQYF.